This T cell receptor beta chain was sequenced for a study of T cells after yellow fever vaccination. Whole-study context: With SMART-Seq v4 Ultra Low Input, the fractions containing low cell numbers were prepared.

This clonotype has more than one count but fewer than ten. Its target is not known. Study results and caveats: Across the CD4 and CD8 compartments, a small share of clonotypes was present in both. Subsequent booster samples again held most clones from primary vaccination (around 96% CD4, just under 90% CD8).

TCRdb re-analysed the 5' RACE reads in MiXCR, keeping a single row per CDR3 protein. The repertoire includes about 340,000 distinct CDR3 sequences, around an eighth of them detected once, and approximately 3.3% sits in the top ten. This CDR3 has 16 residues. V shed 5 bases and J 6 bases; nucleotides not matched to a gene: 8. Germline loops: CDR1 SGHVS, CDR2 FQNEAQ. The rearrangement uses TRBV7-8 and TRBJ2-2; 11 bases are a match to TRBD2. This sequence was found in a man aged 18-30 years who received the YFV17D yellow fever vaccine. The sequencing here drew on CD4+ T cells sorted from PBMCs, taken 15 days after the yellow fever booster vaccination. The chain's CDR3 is CASSPFSGGAAGELFF. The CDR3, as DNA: TGTGCCAGCAGCCCATTTAGCGGGGGGGCCGCCGGGGAGCTGTTTTTT.